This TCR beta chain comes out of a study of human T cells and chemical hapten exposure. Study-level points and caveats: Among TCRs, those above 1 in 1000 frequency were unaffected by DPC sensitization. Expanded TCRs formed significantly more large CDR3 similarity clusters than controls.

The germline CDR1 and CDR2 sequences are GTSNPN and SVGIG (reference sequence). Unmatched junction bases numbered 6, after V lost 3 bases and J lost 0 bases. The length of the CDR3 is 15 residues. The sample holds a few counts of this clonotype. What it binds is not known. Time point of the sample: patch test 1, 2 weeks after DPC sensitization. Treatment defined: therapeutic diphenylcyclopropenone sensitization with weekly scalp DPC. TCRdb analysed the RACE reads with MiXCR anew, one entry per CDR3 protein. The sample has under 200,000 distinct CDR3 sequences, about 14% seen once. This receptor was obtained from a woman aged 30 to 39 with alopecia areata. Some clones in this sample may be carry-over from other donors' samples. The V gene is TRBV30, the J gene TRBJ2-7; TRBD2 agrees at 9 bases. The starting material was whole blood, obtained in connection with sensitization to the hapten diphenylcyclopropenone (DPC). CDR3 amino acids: CAWSERGAPSYEQYF. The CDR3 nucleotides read TGTGCCTGGAGCGAGCGGGGGGCTCCCTCCTACGAGCAGTACTTC.